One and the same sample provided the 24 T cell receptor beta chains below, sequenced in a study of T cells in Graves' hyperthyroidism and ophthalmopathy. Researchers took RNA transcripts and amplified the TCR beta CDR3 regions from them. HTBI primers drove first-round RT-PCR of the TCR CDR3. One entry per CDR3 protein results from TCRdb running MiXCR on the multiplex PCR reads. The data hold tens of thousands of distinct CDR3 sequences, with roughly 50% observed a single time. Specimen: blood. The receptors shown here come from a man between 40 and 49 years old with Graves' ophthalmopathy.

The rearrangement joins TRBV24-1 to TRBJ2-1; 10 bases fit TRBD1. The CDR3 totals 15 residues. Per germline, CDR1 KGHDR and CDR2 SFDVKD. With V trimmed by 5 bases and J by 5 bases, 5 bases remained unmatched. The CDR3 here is CATSGGTGEDNEQFF. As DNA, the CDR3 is TGTGCCACCAGTGGGGGGACAGGGGAGGACAATGAGCAGTTCTTC.

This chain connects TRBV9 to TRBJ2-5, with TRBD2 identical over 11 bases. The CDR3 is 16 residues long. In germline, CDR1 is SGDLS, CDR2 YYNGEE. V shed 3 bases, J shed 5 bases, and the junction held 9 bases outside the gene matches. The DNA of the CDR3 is TGTGCCAGCAGCGCCACTAGCGGGAGTTCGAATGAGACCCAGTACTTC. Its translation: CASSATSGSSNETQYF. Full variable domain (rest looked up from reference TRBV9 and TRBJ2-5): DSGVTQTPKHLITATGQRVTLRCSPRSGDLSVYWYQQSLDQGLQFLIQYYNGEERAKGNILERFSAQQFPDLHSELNLSSLELGDSALYFCASSATSGSSNETQYFGPGTRLLVL.

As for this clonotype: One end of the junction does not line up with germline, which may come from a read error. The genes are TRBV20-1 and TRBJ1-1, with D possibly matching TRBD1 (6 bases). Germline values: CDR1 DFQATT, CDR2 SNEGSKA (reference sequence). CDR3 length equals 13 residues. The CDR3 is CSASQGMNAEALF. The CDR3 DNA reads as TGCAGTGCTAGCCAGGGGATGAACGCTGAAGCTCTCTTT.

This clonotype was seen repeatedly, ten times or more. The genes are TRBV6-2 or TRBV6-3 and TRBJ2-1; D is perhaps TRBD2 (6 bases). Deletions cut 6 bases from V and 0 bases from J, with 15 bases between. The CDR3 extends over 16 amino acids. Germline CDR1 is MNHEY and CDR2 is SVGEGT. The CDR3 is CASRPDGGSSYNEQFF. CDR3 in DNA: TGTGCCAGCAGGCCTGATGGGGGGAGCTCCTACAATGAGCAGTTCTTC.

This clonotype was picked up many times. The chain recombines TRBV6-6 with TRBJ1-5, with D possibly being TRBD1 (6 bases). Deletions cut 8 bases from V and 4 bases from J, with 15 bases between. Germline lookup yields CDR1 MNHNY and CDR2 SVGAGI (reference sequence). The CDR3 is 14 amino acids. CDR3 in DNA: TGTGCCAGCGGGGGCGGGGGATGGAATCAGCCCCAGCATTTT. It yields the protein CASGGGGWNQPQHF.

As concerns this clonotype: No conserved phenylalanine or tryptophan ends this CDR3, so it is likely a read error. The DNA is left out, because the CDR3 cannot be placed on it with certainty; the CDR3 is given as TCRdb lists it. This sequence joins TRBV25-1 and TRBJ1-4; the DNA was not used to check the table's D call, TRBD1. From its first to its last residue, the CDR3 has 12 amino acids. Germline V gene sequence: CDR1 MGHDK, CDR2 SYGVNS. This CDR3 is CASSPGHEKLIS.

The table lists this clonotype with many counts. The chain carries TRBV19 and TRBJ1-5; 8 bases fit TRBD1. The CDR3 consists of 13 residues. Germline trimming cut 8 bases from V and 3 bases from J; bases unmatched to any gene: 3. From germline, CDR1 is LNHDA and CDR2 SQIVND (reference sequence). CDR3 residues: CASEDRVNQPQHF. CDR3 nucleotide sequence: TGTGCCAGTGAGGACAGGGTCAATCAGCCCCAGCATTTT.

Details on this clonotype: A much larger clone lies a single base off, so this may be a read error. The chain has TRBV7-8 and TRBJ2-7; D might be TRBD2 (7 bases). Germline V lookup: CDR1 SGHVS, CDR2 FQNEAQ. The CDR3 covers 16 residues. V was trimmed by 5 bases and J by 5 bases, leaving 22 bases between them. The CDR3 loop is CASSLGRWGGQHEQYF. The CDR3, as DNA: TGTGCCAGCAGCCTAGGTCGGTGGGGGGGGCAGCACGAGCAGTACTTC.

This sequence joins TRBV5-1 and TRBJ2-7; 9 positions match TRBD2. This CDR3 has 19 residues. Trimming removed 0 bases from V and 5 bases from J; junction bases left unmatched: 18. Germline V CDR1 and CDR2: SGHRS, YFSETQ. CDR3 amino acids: CASSLDSSVMGGGANEQYF. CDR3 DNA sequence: TGCGCCAGCAGCTTGGATTCCAGCGTCATGGGCGGGGGGGCGAACGAGCAGTACTTC.

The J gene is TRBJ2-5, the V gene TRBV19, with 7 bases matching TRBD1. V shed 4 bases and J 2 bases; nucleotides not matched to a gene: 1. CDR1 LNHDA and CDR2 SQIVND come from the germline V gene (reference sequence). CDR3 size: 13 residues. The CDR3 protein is CASSKTGQETQYF. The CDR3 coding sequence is TGTGCCAGTAGTAAGACAGGGCAAGAGACCCAGTACTTC.

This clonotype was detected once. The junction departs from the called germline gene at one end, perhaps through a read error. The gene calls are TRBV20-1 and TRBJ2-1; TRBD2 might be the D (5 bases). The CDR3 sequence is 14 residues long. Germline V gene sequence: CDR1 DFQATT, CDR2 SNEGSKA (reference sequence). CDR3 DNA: TGCAGTACTAGAGATCGCCCCCGCACGGGTGAGCAGTTCTTC. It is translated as CSTRDRPRTGEQFF.

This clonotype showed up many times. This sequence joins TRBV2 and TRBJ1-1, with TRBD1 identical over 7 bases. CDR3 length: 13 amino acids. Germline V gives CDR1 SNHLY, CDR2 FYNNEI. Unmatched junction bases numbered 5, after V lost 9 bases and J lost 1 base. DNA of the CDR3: TGTGCCAGTAGGGGGCCCGGGAACACTGAAGCTTTCTTT. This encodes CASRGPGNTEAFF.

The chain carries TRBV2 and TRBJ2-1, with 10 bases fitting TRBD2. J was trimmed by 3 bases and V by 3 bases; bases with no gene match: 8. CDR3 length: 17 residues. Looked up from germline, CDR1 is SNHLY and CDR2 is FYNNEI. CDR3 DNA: TGTGCCAGCAGTGAGGGGTTACTAGCGGGAATCTACAATGAGCAGTTCTTC. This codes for CASSEGLLAGIYNEQFF.

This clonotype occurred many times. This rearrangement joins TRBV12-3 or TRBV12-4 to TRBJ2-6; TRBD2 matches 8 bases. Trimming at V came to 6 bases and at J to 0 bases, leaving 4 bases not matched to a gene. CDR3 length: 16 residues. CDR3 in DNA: TGTGCCAGCAGGTTCGGGGGGGTCTCTGGGGCCAACGTCCTGACTTTC. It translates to CASRFGGVSGANVLTF.

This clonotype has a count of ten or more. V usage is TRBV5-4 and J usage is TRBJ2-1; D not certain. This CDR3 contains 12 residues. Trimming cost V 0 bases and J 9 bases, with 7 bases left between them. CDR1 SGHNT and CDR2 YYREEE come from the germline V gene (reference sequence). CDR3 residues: CASSLDGFEQFF. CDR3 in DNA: TGTGCCAGCAGCTTGGATGGGTTTGAGCAGTTCTTC.

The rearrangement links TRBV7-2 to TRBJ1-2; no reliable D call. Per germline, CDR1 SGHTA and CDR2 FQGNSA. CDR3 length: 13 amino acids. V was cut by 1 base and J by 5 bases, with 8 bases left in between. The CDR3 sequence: CASSLVAAYGYTF. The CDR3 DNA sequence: TGTGCCAGCAGCTTAGTGGCAGCGTATGGCTACACCTTC. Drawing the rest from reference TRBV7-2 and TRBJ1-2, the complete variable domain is GAGVSQSPSNKVTEKGKDVELRCDPISGHTALYWYRQSLGQGLEFLIYFQGNSAPDKSGLPSDRFSAERTGGSVSTLTIQRTQQEDSAVYLCASSLVAAYGYTFGSGTRLTVV.

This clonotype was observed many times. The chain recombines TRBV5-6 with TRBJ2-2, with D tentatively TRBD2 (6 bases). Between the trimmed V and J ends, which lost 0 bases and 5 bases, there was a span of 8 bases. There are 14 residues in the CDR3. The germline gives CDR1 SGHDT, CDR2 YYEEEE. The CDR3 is CASSLGAGTGELFF. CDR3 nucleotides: TGTGCCAGCAGCTTGGGGGCGGGAACCGGGGAGCTGTTTTTT.

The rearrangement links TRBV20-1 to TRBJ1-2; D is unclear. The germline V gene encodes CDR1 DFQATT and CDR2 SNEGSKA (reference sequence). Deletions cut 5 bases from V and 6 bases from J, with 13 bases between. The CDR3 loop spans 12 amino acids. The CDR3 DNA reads TGCAGTGCTCTTAGCGGGAGGAATGGCTACACCTTC. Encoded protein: CSALSGRNGYTF.

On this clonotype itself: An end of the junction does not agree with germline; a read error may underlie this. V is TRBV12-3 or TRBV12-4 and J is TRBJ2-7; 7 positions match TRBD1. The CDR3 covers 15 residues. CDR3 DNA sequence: TGTGCCAGCAGGAGGACAGGACAGGAGACCTACGGGCAGTACTTC. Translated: CASRRTGQETYGQYF.

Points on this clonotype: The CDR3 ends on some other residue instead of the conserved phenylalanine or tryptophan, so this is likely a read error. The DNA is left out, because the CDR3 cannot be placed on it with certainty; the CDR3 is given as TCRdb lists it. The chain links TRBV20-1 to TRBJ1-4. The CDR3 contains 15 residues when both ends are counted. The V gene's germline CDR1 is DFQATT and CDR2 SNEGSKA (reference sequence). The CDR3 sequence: CSARKRTRINEKRFC.

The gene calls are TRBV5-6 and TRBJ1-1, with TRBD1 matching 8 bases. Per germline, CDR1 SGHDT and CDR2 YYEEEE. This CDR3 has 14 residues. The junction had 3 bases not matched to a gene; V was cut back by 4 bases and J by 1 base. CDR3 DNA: TGTGCCAGCAGCGGACAGGGAGCGAACACTGAAGCTTTCTTT. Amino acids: CASSGQGANTEAFF.

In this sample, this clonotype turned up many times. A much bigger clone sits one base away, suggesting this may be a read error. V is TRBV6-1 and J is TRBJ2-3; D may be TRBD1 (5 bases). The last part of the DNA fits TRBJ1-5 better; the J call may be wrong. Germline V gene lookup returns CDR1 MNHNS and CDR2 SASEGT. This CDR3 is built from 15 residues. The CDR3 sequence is CASSGGTTGTGTQHF. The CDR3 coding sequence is TGTGCCAGCAGCGGCGGGACTACCGGGACGGGTACGCAGCATTTT.

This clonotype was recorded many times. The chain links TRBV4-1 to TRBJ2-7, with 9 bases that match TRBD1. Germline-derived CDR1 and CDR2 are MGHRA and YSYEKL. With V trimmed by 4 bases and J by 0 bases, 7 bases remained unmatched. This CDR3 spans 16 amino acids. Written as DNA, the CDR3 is TGCGCCAGCAGCCTTTTGGGACAGGGACTCTCCTACGAGCAGTACTTC. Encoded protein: CASSLLGQGLSYEQYF.

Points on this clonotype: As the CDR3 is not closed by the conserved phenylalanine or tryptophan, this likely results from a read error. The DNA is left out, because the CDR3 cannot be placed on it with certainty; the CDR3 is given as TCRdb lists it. This CDR3 reads CATSEAGTS. The chain couples TRBV24-1 to TRBJ2-5; the listed D gene, TRBD2, was not tested against the DNA. Germline CDR1 reads KGHDR; CDR2 reads SFDVKD. Inclusive of both ends, the CDR3 amounts to 9 amino acids.